This T cell receptor beta chain was identified during a study of CD4+ T cells in melanoma (dated by TCRdb to the early 2020s). A note on the overall study: The study examined neoantigen-specific CD4+ T cells in human melanoma. What the study reported, not specific to this receptor: Diverse differentiation states were reported to be shown by neoantigen-specific CD4+ T cells in melanoma. Neoantigen-specific CD4+ T cells were reported to be correlated with the function of CD8+ T cells, macrophages and B cells.

The method was the immunoSEQ multiplex PCR assay. TCRdb provides this immuneACCESS table in a form limited to in-frame rearrangements. Some clones are lacking; in checked studies, under half of them reflect an unresolved V gene, and why the rest are absent is not known. The sample table lists fewer than 150,000 clones, 85% to 95% of them with a count of one. Of the sample, 1.5% is held by the ten largest clones. As to this clone: It has no known antigen specificity. There are no base qualities to consult, and no much larger clone falls within one base.

Patients with melanoma were used as donors. This receptor was taken from a human donor with melanoma.

The CDR3 corresponds to CASMSPGNTIYF. The nucleotide sequence is given as TGTGCCAGCATGAGCCCAGGAAACACCATATATTTT. Recombination connected TRBV2 to TRBJ1-3; confidence is insufficient to name the D gene. The CDR3 runs 12 residues from the cysteine to the phenylalanine. The DNA shown is the 36-base CDR3, in frame from base 1. According to the germline V gene, CDR1 reads SNHLY and CDR2 reads FYNNEI. The trim is 7 bases for V and 4 bases for J, with a gap of 8 bases between the germline ends.